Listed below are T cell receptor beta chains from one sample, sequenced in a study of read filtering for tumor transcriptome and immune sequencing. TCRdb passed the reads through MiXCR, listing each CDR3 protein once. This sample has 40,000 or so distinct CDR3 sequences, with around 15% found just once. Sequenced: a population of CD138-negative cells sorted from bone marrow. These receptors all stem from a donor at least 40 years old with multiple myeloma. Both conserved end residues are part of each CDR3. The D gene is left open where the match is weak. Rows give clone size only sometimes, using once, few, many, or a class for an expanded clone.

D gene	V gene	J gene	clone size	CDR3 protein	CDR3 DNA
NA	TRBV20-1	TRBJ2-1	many	CSASPFAETYNEQFF	TGCAGTGCTAGCCCCTTTGCGGAGACCTACAATGAGCAGTTCTTC
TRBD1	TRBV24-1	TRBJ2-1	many	CATSGQGAQMNEQFF	TGTGCCACCAGTGGCCAGGGGGCTCAGATGAATGAGCAGTTCTTC
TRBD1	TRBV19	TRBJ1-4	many	CASSAQGAQDEKLFF	TGTGCCAGTAGTGCACAGGGGGCGCAGGATGAAAAACTGTTTTTT
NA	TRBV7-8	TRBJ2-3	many	CASSLAMVTQYF	TGTGCCAGCAGCTTAGCGATGGTTACGCAGTATTTT
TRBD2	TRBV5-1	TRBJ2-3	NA	CASSLVLAGGPDTQYF	TGCGCCAGCAGCTTGGTACTAGCGGGAGGTCCAGATACGCAGTATTTT
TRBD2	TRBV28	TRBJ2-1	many	CASRPTPSSGNNEQFF	TGTGCCAGCAGACCCACTCCGAGTAGCGGGAACAATGAGCAGTTCTTC
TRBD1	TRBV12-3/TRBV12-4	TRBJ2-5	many	CASSFWGTGNQETQYF	TGTGCCAGCAGTTTCTGGGGGACAGGGAATCAAGAGACCCAGTACTTC
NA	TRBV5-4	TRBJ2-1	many	CASSSSTAYNEQFF	TGTGCCAGCAGCTCCTCGACGGCGTACAATGAGCAGTTCTTC
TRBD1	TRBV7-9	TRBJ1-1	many	CASSPMGQITEAFF	TGTGCCAGCAGCCCAATGGGACAGATTACTGAAGCTTTCTTT
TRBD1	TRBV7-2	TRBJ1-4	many	CASSLRGPTNEKLFF	TGTGCCAGCAGCTTAAGGGGGCCAACTAATGAAAAACTGTTTTTT
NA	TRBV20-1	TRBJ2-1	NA	CSAREIPLGPEFLNEQFF	TGCAGTGCTAGGGAAATCCCTCTGGGGCCCGAATTCTTAAATGAGCAGTTCTTC
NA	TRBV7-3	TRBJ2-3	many	CASSLTAETPSQYF	TGTGCCAGCAGCTTAACGGCCGAGACGCCCTCGCAGTATTTT
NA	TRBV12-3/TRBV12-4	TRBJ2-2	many	CASSRTANTGELFF	TGTGCCAGCAGTCGCACAGCGAACACCGGGGAGCTGTTTTTT
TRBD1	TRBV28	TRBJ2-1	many	CASRSGTGANNEQFF	TGTGCCAGCAGATCCGGGACAGGGGCGAACAATGAGCAGTTCTTC
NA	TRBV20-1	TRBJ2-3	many	CSAAAYVSDTQYF	TGCAGTGCTGCCGCCTATGTATCCGATACGCAGTATTTT
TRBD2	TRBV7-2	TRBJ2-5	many	CASSGRTSGISETQYF	TGTGCCAGCAGCGGGCGGACTAGCGGGATTTCAGAGACCCAGTACTTC
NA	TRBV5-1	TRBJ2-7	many	CASSRAPGLGNEQYF	TGCGCCAGCAGTCGAGCTCCGGGACTGGGGAACGAGCAGTACTTC
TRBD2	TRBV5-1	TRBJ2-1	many	CASSPEAGGFPNEQFF	TGCGCCAGCAGCCCCGAGGCGGGAGGGTTCCCGAATGAGCAGTTCTTC
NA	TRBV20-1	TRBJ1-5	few	CSARDPGTHQPQHF	TGCAGTGCTAGAGATCCGGGCACACATCAGCCCCAGCATTTT
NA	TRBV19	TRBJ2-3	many	CASSQGPYSNQPQYF	TGTGCCAGTAGTCAGGGACCTTATAGCAATCAGCCCCAGTATTTT
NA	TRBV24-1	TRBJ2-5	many	CATMAGRGGETQYF	TGTGCCACCATGGCGGGAAGGGGAGGAGAGACCCAGTACTTC
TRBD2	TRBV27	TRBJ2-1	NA	CASSLAGTSGKNEQFF	TGTGCCAGCAGTTTGGCCGGGACTAGCGGGAAAAATGAGCAGTTCTTC
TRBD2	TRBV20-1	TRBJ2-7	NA	CSARSSGSGSYEQYF	TGCAGTGCGAGATCTAGCGGGAGTGGATCCTACGAGCAGTACTTC
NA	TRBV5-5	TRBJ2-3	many	CATIGLLGTDTQYF	TGTGCCACCATCGGGTTACTGGGCACAGATACGCAGTATTTT
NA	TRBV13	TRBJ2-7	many	CASSSEVGPYEQYF	TGTGCCAGCAGCTCGGAGGTTGGGCCCTACGAGCAGTACTTC
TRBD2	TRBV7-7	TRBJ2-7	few	CASSFDLAGGWQYF	TGTGCCAGCAGTTTCGACCTAGCGGGAGGATGGCAGTACTTC
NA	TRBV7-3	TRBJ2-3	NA	CASSSYGGLLTDTQYF	TGTGCCAGCAGCTCCTATGGTGGACTCCTAACAGATACGCAGTATTTT
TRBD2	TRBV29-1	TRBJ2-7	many	CSVESGTSSYEQYF	TGCAGCGTTGAATCCGGGACTAGCAGCTACGAGCAGTACTTC
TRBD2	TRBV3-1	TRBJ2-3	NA	CASSPSGLAGRSQYF	TGTGCCAGCAGCCCCTCGGGACTAGCGGGGAGGTCGCAGTATTTT
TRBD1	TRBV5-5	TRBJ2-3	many	CASSPTGTGGTDTQYF	TGTGCCAGCAGCCCTACCGGGACAGGGGGCACAGATACGCAGTATTTT
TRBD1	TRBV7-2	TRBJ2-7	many	CASSLGQPLSYEQYF	TGTGCCAGCAGCTTGGGACAGCCCCTTTCCTACGAGCAGTACTTC
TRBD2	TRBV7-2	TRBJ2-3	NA	CASSLGPAGVDDTQYF	TGTGCCAGCAGCTTAGGGCCAGCGGGAGTGGACGATACGCAGTATTTT
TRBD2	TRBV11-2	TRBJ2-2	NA	CASSPTSPTITGELFF	TGTGCCAGCAGCCCGACTAGCCCCACTATCACCGGGGAGCTGTTTTTT
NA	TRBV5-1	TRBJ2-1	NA	CASSLTGPPNERFF	TGCGCCAGCAGCCTCACGGGACCCCCAAATGAGCGGTTCTTC
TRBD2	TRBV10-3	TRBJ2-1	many	CALGTSGSQNEQFF	TGTGCCTTGGGGACTAGCGGGAGTCAGAATGAGCAGTTCTTC
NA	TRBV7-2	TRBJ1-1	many	CASSPIGSPEAFF	TGCGCTAGCAGCCCCATTGGCAGCCCTGAAGCTTTCTTT
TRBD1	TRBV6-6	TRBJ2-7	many	CASSYSCRDRECEQYF	TGTGCCAGCAGTTACTCGTGTAGGGACAGGGAGTGCGAGCAGTACTTC
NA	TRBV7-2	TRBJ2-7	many	CASSEYDGHGEQYF	TGTGCCAGCAGCGAATATGACGGACACGGGGAGCAGTACTTC
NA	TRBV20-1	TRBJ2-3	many	CSARWSSSTDTQYF	TGCAGTGCTAGGTGGTCCTCTAGCACAGATACGCAGTATTTT
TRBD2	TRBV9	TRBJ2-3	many	CASSPYPGLAGGTDTQYF	TGTGCCAGCAGCCCGTACCCGGGACTAGCGGGAGGAACGGATACGCAGTATTTT
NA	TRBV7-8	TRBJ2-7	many	CASSLGGGFSSYEQYF	TGTGCCAGCAGCTTAGGTGGGGGTTTCTCCTCCTACGAGCAGTACTTC
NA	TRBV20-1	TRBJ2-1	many	CSARTGGRGDEQFF	TGCAGTGCTAGAACAGGCGGCAGGGGCGATGAGCAGTTCTTC
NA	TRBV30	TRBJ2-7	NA	CAWEGQGAYEQYF	TGTGCCTGGGAAGGACAAGGAGCCTACGAGCAGTACTTC
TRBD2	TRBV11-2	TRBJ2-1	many	CASSFTSGGHNEQFF	TGTGCCAGCAGCTTTACTAGCGGGGGTCACAATGAGCAGTTCTTC
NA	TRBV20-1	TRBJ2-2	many	CSARQGGAGELFF	TGCAGTGCTCGCCAGGGGGGGGCCGGGGAGCTGTTTTTT
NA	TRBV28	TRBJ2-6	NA	CASSSAGSSGANVLTF	TGTGCCAGCAGCTCCGCCGGGAGCTCTGGGGCCAACGTCCTGACTTTC